Following are 14 T cell receptor beta chains from one sample sequenced in a study of blood T cells in healthy people across ages. Alongside a J-beta primer mix, a sample-barcoded 5' primer served in a second PCR lasting about 7 to 12 cycles. TCRdb used MiXCR to reprocess the 5' RACE reads, holding one entry per CDR3 protein. The sample consists of fewer than 2,000,000 distinct CDR3 sequences, about 35% of them appearing once. Sequenced sample: blood. These TCRs come from a woman aged 25 to 39 in good health.

As for this clonotype: A read error may be the cause here, since a much bigger clone is one base away. This sequence joins TRBV15 and TRBJ2-3; D call uncertain. CDR3 length: 13 amino acids. The ends were cut back, 3 bases at V and 7 bases at J, with 11 bases in the middle. Germline-derived CDR1 and CDR2 are LNHNV and YYDKDF (reference sequence). Here the CDR3 reads CATSSRTGYTQYF. DNA for the CDR3: TGTGCCACCAGCAGCAGGACCGGCTATACGCAGTATTTT.

This clonotype appeared many times. V and J are TRBV5-6 and TRBJ2-1; D may match TRBD1 or TRBD2 (5 bases each). CDR1 is SGHDT, CDR2 YYEEEE, per germline. The CDR3 runs to 15 residues. V dropped 2 bases and J dropped 1 base, with 10 bases sitting between them. Written as DNA, the CDR3 is TGTGCCAGCAGCTTCGGGACGGCGTCCTACAATGAGCAGTTCTTC. It is translated as CASSFGTASYNEQFF.

This clonotype was picked up a small number of times. V usage is TRBV20-1 and J usage is TRBJ2-5, with 8 bases matching TRBD1. The CDR3 contains 12 residues. V lost 3 bases and J lost 5; bases outside the gene matches: 2. Per the germline V gene, CDR1 is DFQATT and CDR2 is SNEGSKA (reference sequence). The CDR3 sequence: CSARQGAETQYF. The CDR3 nucleotides are TGCAGTGCTAGGCAGGGGGCTGAGACCCAGTACTTC.

The chain carries TRBV25-1 and TRBJ2-1; a possible D gene is TRBD2 (5 bases). Trimming pared 4 bases from V and 2 bases from J, leaving 12 bases between. The CDR3 is made up of 15 amino acids. CDR1 is MGHDK, CDR2 SYGVNS, per germline. The CDR3 protein is CASSALETTYNEQFF. CDR3 coding DNA: TGTGCCAGCAGTGCGTTGGAGACTACCTACAATGAGCAGTTCTTC. Looking up the rest from reference TRBV25-1 and TRBJ2-1 gives the full variable domain: EADIYQTPRYLVIGTGKKITLECSQTMGHDKMYWYQQDPGMELHLIHYSYGVNSTEKGDLSSESTVSRIRTEHFPLTLESARPSHTSQYLCASSALETTYNEQFFGPGTRLTVL.

This clonotype is a singleton in its sample. One junction end disagrees with the germline gene, perhaps due to a read error. The chain recombines TRBV27 with TRBJ2-7; maybe TRBD2 (5 bases). The V gene's germline CDR1 is MNHEY and CDR2 SMNVEV (reference sequence). There are 13 residues in the CDR3. CDR3 DNA sequence: TGTACCAGCGGCGGCGAACTTTACTACGAGCAGTACTTC. Encoded protein: CTSGGELYYEQYF.

This clonotype showed up just a few times. The V and J genes are TRBV9 and TRBJ1-5; the D gene is possibly TRBD1 (5 bases). Germline assignment: CDR1 SGDLS and CDR2 YYNGEE. The CDR3 is made up of 16 amino acids. V was trimmed by 0 bases and J by 1 base, leaving 11 bases between them. The DNA of the CDR3 is TGTGCCAGCAGCGTAGGGTGGCGGGGGAGCAATCAGCCCCAGCATTTT. Translating gives CASSVGWRGSNQPQHF.

The chain links TRBV30 to TRBJ1-1; D is unclear. CDR1 and CDR2 (germline): GTSNPN, SVGIG (reference sequence). The CDR3 spans 15 residues. Trimming removed 3 bases at V and 0 bases at J, with 14 bases between. The CDR3 coding sequence is TGTGCCTGGAGCTCTCTTCCTACCGTGAACACTGAAGCTTTCTTT. Protein product: CAWSSLPTVNTEAFF.

This clonotype was seen a handful of times. The rearrangement joins TRBV4-1 to TRBJ2-1; D tentatively fits TRBD1 or TRBD2 (5 bases each). Germline lookup yields CDR1 MGHRA and CDR2 YSYEKL. The CDR3 covers 16 residues. Trimming stripped 0 bases from V and 3 bases from J, with 12 bases between. The DNA for the CDR3 is TGCGCCAGCAGCCAAGAATCAGGGACCCTCTACAATGAGCAGTTCTTC. This encodes CASSQESGTLYNEQFF.

The J gene is TRBJ2-3, the V gene TRBV6-6; D is possibly TRBD1 or TRBD2 (5 bases each). From germline, CDR1 is MNHNY and CDR2 SVGAGI (reference sequence). This CDR3 region has 14 residues. The V end was cut by 8 bases, the J end by 1 base, with 13 bases between. The CDR3, as DNA: TGTGCCAGCGACAGAGGGCTAGGCACAGATACGCAGTATTTT. Translation: CASDRGLGTDTQYF.

This sequence joins TRBV7-6 and TRBJ1-4, with TRBD1 matching 7 bases. This CDR3 is 15 amino acids long. V lost 0 bases, J lost 3 bases, and 1 base stayed unmatched. Germline assignment: CDR1 SGHVS and CDR2 FNYEAQ. CDR3 sequence reads: CASSLAQGANEKLFF. CDR3 bases: TGTGCCAGCAGCTTAGCTCAGGGGGCTAATGAAAAACTGTTTTTT.

The CDR3 loop is CAWSVHGKWGTPDSNYGYTF. CDR3 DNA sequence: TGTGCCTGGAGTGTACACGGCAAATGGGGGACGCCCGACTCTAACTATGGCTACACCTTC. The chain combines TRBV30 with TRBJ1-2, with a weak D call TRBD1 (5 bases). The V end was cut by 0 bases, the J end by 0 bases, with 26 bases between. This CDR3 is 20 amino acids long. The germline gives CDR1 GTSNPN, CDR2 SVGIG (reference sequence).

The rearrangement uses TRBV2 and TRBJ2-1; unclear D gene. There are 13 residues in the CDR3. Per germline, CDR1 SNHLY and CDR2 FYNNEI. Deletions cut 0 bases from V and 8 bases from J, with 8 bases between. This chain's CDR3 is CASSEARVDEQFF. Written as DNA, the CDR3 is TGTGCCAGCAGTGAAGCCCGTGTCGATGAGCAGTTCTTC. Based on the CDR3 plus reference TRBV2 and TRBJ2-1, the full variable domain is EPEVTQTPSHQVTQMGQEVILRCVPISNHLYFYWYRQILGQKVEFLVSFYNNEISEKSEIFDDQFSVERPDGSNFTLKIRSTKLEDSAMYFCASSEARVDEQFFGPGTRLTVL.

This chain uses TRBV27 with TRBJ2-1; 16 positions match TRBD2. Germline V gives CDR1 MNHEY, CDR2 SMNVEV (reference sequence). V trimming: 6 bases; J trimming: 5 bases; junction bases outside the gene matches: 7. CDR3 length: 17 residues. DNA of the CDR3: TGTGCCAGCAGAGAACTGGGACTAGCGGGAGGGGACAATGAGCAGTTCTTC. Translation gives CASRELGLAGGDNEQFF.

This clonotype was observed a handful of times. This sequence joins TRBV12-5 and TRBJ2-7; TRBD1 aligns across 7 bases. V lost 0 bases and J lost 3; bases outside the gene matches: 11. Looked up from germline, CDR1 is LGHNT and CDR2 is FRNRAP. CDR3 length equals 17 residues. CDR3 region: CASGLVLGDRPFYEQYF. The DNA of the CDR3 is TGTGCTAGTGGTTTGGTACTTGGGGACAGACCTTTCTACGAGCAGTACTTC.